One sample yielded the 28 T cell receptor beta chains listed below, sequenced in a study of control samples from healthy donors and cancer patients. Measured with immunoSEQ multiplex PCR; TCRdb has only the in-frame clones, and not every one. The table has about 51,000 clones, 80% seen once. The sample was blood. The receptors were sampled from a man in his 70s in good health.

The V and J genes are TRBV11-3 and TRBJ1-2; 7 nucleotides match TRBD1. Germline loops: CDR1 SGHNT, CDR2 YENEEA. Trimming took 5 bases from V and 7 from J; bases not matched to a gene: 7. The CDR3 length is 13 residues. For the CDR3, the DNA is TGTGCCAGCAGCCCAAATACAGGGGCTGGCTACACCTTC. Residues: CASSPNTGAGYTF.

The chain is built from TRBV7-9 and TRBJ1-2, with TRBD1 matching over 7 bases. The trim removed 5 bases at V and 4 bases at J, leaving 10 bases unmatched. CDR3 length: 15 residues. Germline CDR1 and CDR2: SEHNR and FQNEAQ (reference sequence). The CDR3 loop reads CASSTRQGLFYGYTF. CDR3 bases: TGTGCCAGCAGCACCCGACAGGGCCTTTTCTATGGCTACACCTTC.

The rearrangement uses TRBV28 and TRBJ2-1, with 14 nucleotides matching TRBD2. Per the germline V gene, CDR1 is MDHEN and CDR2 is SYDVKM. The CDR3 has 18 amino acids. The junction had 14 bases not matched to a gene; V was cut back by 7 bases and J by 6 bases. The DNA of the CDR3 is TGTGCCAGCAATGATATATCCCCGGGACTAGCGGGGGCCAATGAGCAGTTCTTC. Protein sequence: CASNDISPGLAGANEQFF. The complete variable domain, with remaining parts taken from reference TRBV28 and TRBJ2-1, reads DVKVTQSSRYLVKRTGEKVFLECVQDMDHENMFWYRQDPGLGLRLIYFSYDVKMKEKGDIPEGYSVSREKKERFSLILESASTNQTSMYLCASNDISPGLAGANEQFFGPGTRLTVL.

The chain employs TRBV18 and TRBJ2-1, with D tentatively TRBD1 (6 bases). Germline V lookup: CDR1 KGHSH, CDR2 LQKENI. The V and J ends lost 0 bases and 5 bases respectively, with 14 bases between them. This CDR3 spans 16 amino acids. In nucleotides, the CDR3 is TGTGCCAGCTCACCACCGAACAGGGCTGTTGACAATGAGCAGTTCTTC. Translation: CASSPPNRAVDNEQFF.

The chain uses TRBV28 and TRBJ2-3; D gene unclear. Germline V gene data show CDR1 as MDHEN and CDR2 as SYDVKM. The CDR3 extends over 13 amino acids. V was clipped by 3 bases and J by 0 bases, with 4 bases between them. The CDR3 spells CASSFGSTDTQYF. The CDR3 DNA follows: TGTGCCAGCAGTTTTGGAAGCACAGATACGCAGTATTTT.

The chain carries TRBV19 and TRBJ1-1; 8 bases line up with TRBD1. Germline V gene lookup returns CDR1 LNHDA and CDR2 SQIVND (reference sequence). Trimming removed 5 bases from V and 5 bases from J; junction bases left unmatched: 13. This CDR3 is built from 16 residues. DNA of the CDR3: TGTGCCAGTAGTCGTCTATCCGACAGGGGCAAAACTGAAGCTTTCTTT. Translated, it gives CASSRLSDRGKTEAFF.

This clone was observed once. CDR3 nucleotide sequence: TGTGCCAGCAGCCAACTAGCCCTATTGGGTAACTATGGCTACACCTTC. It encodes CASSQLALLGNYGYTF. The chain employs TRBV4-2 and TRBJ1-2; D gene uncertain. CDR1 is LGHNA, CDR2 YNFKEQ, per germline. The ends were cut back, 2 bases at V and 1 base at J, with 14 bases in the middle. CDR3 length: 16 residues.

This chain connects TRBV28 to TRBJ1-5, with D maybe TRBD1 (5 bases). Trimming stripped 4 bases from V and 9 bases from J, with 16 bases between. This CDR3 is 14 amino acids long. Germline V lookup: CDR1 MDHEN, CDR2 SYDVKM. The DNA for the CDR3 is TGTGCCAGCAGTTCCCGGGACCCCCGCCGGCCCCAGCATTTT. It translates to CASSSRDPRRPQHF.

The gene calls are TRBV13 and TRBJ2-5, with 8 nucleotides matching TRBD1. Germline CDR1 reads PRHDT; CDR2 reads FYEKMQ (reference sequence). This CDR3 is built from 13 residues. With 5 bases clipped from V and 3 bases from J, the junction kept 2 bases outside the gene matches. Here the CDR3 reads CASSRTGKETQYF. As DNA, the CDR3 is TGTGCCAGCAGCCGGACAGGGAAAGAGACCCAGTACTTC.

The chain has TRBV30 and TRBJ1-5; D call uncertain. Germline CDR1 reads GTSNPN; CDR2 reads SVGIG (reference sequence). The CDR3 runs to 14 residues. V was pared by 0 bases and J by 7 bases, with 13 bases between. CDR3 sequence (DNA): TGTGCCTGGAGTGTTCTTCCCTTCGGGCAGCCCCAGCATTTT. The encoded protein is CAWSVLPFGQPQHF.

The genes are TRBV11-2 and TRBJ2-5, with D perhaps being TRBD1 or TRBD2 (5 bases each). The CDR3 length is 14 residues. V gave up 2 bases and J gave up 3 bases, with 10 bases separating them. CDR1 SGHAT and CDR2 FQNNGV come from the germline V gene. CDR3 amino acids: CASSLSGTKETQYF. DNA of the CDR3: TGTGCCAGCAGCTTATCAGGGACGAAAGAGACCCAGTACTTC. The full variable domain, its missing parts supplied by reference TRBV11-2 and TRBJ2-5, is EAGVAQSPRYKIIEKRQSVAFWCNPISGHATLYWYQQILGQGPKLLIQFQNNGVVDDSQLPKDRFSAERLKGVDSTLKIQPAKLEDSAVYLCASSLSGTKETQYFGPGTRLLVL.

The chain uses TRBV9 and TRBJ2-3; D unresolved. Looked up from germline, CDR1 is SGDLS and CDR2 is YYNGEE. V was shortened by 1 base and J by 4 bases, with 7 bases between the two germline ends. CDR3 size: 13 residues. The CDR3 coding sequence is TGTGCCAGCAGCGTAACGGGTTCAGATACGCAGTATTTT. Its protein is CASSVTGSDTQYF.

This clone was counted a single time. The rearrangement links TRBV19 to TRBJ2-5; 9 positions agree with TRBD1. Per germline, CDR1 LNHDA and CDR2 SQIVND (reference sequence). The junction had 5 bases not matched to a gene; V was cut back by 5 bases and J by 1 base. This CDR3 is 15 amino acids long. The CDR3 coding sequence is TGTGCCAGTAGTTCGGGGACAGGGTTCCAAGAGACCCAGTACTTC. This gives the protein CASSSGTGFQETQYF.

The rearrangement joins TRBV30 to TRBJ1-1; D is ambiguous. Trimming removed 1 base at V and 4 bases at J, with 10 bases between. Germline CDR1 GTSNPN, CDR2 SVGIG (reference sequence). The CDR3 loop spans 13 amino acids. As DNA, the CDR3 is TGTGCCTGGAGTGCCACCTGGGGCACTGAAGCTTTCTTT. Amino acid sequence: CAWSATWGTEAFF.

The chain employs TRBV6-5 and TRBJ2-3; D remains unclear. Germline assignment: CDR1 MNHEY and CDR2 SVGAGI. The CDR3 runs 13 residues. Trimming removed 6 bases at V and 2 bases at J, with 9 bases between. The CDR3 DNA reads as TGTGCCAGCAGCCAAGGTAACACAGATACGCAGTATTTT. This codes for CASSQGNTDTQYF.

The chain links TRBV11-2 to TRBJ2-1; no clear D. V was cut by 2 bases and J by 5 bases, with 1 base left in between. CDR3 length: 11 amino acids. Germline lookup yields CDR1 SGHAT and CDR2 FQNNGV. The CDR3 DNA sequence: TGTGCCAGCAGCTTACACAATGAGCAGTTCTTC. Translating gives CASSLHNEQFF.

The chain combines TRBV7-2 with TRBJ2-1; tentatively, D is TRBD1 (6 bases). This CDR3 contains 15 residues. V was shortened by 5 bases and J by 2 bases, with 13 bases between the two germline ends. The germline V gene encodes CDR1 SGHTA and CDR2 FQGNSA. The CDR3 bases are TGTGCCAGCAGCCAGGGGTGGTCCGCCTACAATGAGCAGTTCTTC. It specifies CASSQGWSAYNEQFF.

In this sample, this clone turned up once. This chain links TRBV19 with TRBJ1-2; D call uncertain. The germline V and J ends were trimmed by 2 bases and 0 bases, with 7 bases remaining between them. Germline V gene sequence: CDR1 LNHDA, CDR2 SQIVND (reference sequence). The CDR3 loop spans 14 amino acids. The CDR3 bases are TGTGCCAGTAGTATACGGGCGGCTAACTATGGCTACACCTTC. Translating it yields CASSIRAANYGYTF.

The V gene is TRBV7-2, the J gene TRBJ2-1, with D unclear. The CDR3 has 12 amino acids. CDR1 SGHTA and CDR2 FQGNSA come from the germline V gene. Trimming pared 0 bases from V and 12 bases from J, leaving 9 bases between. The CDR3 region has the DNA TGTGCCAGCAGCTTAGCGGGCCCCTTGCAGTTCTTC. Amino acids: CASSLAGPLQFF.

The chain carries TRBV19 and TRBJ2-2; 7 bases map to TRBD2. V was clipped by 2 bases and J by 3 bases; unmatched bases: 3. Germline loops: CDR1 LNHDA, CDR2 SQIVND (reference sequence). CDR3 length equals 15 residues. DNA of the CDR3: TGTGCCAGTAGTATAAGGCTAGCGGACACCGGGGAGCTGTTTTTT. Translation gives CASSIRLADTGELFF.

The rearrangement uses TRBV7-9 and TRBJ1-1; 9 bases agree with TRBD1. After removal of 5 bases from V and 1 base from J, the junction contained 5 bases not matched to a gene. Germline CDR1 reads SEHNR; CDR2 reads FQNEAQ (reference sequence). The length of the CDR3 is 15 residues. The CDR3 region is CASSLWTGENTEAFF. CDR3 in DNA: TGTGCCAGCAGCCTATGGACAGGGGAGAACACTGAAGCTTTCTTT.

The chain joins TRBV18 to TRBJ2-2; no reliable D call. The germline CDR1 and CDR2 sequences are KGHSH and LQKENI. The CDR3 consists of 15 residues. V was trimmed by 5 bases and J by 5 bases, leaving 15 bases between them. CDR3 sequence (DNA): TGTGCCAGCTCAGATTTGAAGGATCGGACCGGGGAGCTGTTTTTT. Amino acid sequence: CASSDLKDRTGELFF.

This chain connects TRBV5-1 to TRBJ2-1; 8 bases match TRBD1. The V and J ends lost 5 bases and 10 bases, in that order; junction bases with no gene match: 5. CDR3 length: 12 residues. Germline lookup yields CDR1 SGHRS and CDR2 YFSETQ. CDR3 DNA sequence: TGCGCCAGCAGGGAACAGGGGGGCGAGCAGTTCTTC. Protein: CASREQGGEQFF.

This clone was recorded once. The chain is built from TRBV21-1 and TRBJ1-5. TRBV21-1 is given as a pseudogene. The CDR3 totals 14 residues. The CDR3 loop is CASGRRISNQPQHF. The CDR3 bases are TGTGCCAGCGGGAGACGGATTAGCAATCAGCCCCAGCATTTT.

This clone was detected once. This sequence joins TRBV19 and TRBJ2-3, with a weak D call TRBD2 (7 bases). Trimming cost V 1 base and J 5 bases, with 13 bases left between them. Germline CDR1 reads LNHDA; CDR2 reads SQIVND (reference sequence). CDR3 length equals 15 residues. The CDR3 loop is CASSIGPGEGDTQYF. Written as DNA, the CDR3 is TGTGCCAGTAGTATAGGCCCAGGGGAGGGAGATACGCAGTATTTT.

The chain recombines TRBV2 with TRBJ2-3, with D possibly being TRBD1 (5 bases). Germline CDR1 SNHLY, CDR2 FYNNEI. V was shortened by 8 bases and J by 2 bases, with 14 bases between the two germline ends. This CDR3 comprises 14 residues. Here the CDR3 DNA reads TGTGCCAGCGGAGACAGATCCCTCACAGATACGCAGTATTTT. Translating it yields CASGDRSLTDTQYF.

This clone was counted only a few times. V gene TRBV29-1 combines with J gene TRBJ1-4, with D unresolved. V was cut by 4 bases and J by 7 bases, with 16 bases left in between. The CDR3 spans 14 residues. The V gene's germline CDR1 is SQVTM and CDR2 ANQGSEA. The CDR3 here is CSVGGGVGSEKLFF. In DNA form, the CDR3 reads TGCAGCGTTGGTGGTGGCGTTGGAAGTGAAAAACTGTTTTTT.

The V call is TRBV2, the J call TRBJ1-1, with D possibly TRBD1 on 6 matching bases. The CDR3 length is 14 residues. Per germline, CDR1 SNHLY and CDR2 FYNNEI. V lost 4 bases and J lost 1, with 10 bases in between. CDR3 amino acids: CASSGGRGNTEAFF. Here the CDR3 DNA reads TGTGCCAGCAGTGGAGGCAGGGGGAACACTGAAGCTTTCTTT.